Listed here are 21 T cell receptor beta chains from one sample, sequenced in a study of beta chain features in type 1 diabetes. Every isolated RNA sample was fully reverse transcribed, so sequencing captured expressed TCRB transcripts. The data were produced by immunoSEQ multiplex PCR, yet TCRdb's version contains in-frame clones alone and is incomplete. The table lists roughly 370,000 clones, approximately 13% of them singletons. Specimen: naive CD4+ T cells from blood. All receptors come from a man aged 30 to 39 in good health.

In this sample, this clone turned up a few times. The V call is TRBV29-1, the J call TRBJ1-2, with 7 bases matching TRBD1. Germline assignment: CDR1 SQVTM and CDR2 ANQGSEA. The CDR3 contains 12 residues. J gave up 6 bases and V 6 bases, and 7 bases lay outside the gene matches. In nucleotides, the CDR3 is TGCAGCGTGCGACAGGGTATGGATGGCTACACCTTC. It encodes CSVRQGMDGYTF.

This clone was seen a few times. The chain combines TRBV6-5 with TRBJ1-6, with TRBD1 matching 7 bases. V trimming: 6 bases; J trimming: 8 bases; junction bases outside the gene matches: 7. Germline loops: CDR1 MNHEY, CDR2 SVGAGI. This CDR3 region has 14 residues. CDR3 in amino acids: CASSRQGRDSPLHF. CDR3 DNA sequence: TGTGCCAGCAGCCGACAGGGTAGGGATTCACCCCTCCACTTT.

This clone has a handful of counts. CDR3 in DNA: TGTGCCAGCAGGTCCGGTGCCTCCTACGAGCAGTACGTC. Protein product: CASRSGASYEQYV. The rearrangement joins TRBV28 to TRBJ2-7, with D unclear. V lost 6 bases and J lost 0, with 9 bases in between. This CDR3 is 13 amino acids long. Germline V gene data show CDR1 as MDHEN and CDR2 as SYDVKM.

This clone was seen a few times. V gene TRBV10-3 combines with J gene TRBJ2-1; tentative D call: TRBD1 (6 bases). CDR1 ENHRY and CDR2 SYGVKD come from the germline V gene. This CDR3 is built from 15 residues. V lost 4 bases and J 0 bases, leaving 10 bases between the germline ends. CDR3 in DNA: TGTGCCATCAGTGGAACAGGGAGCTCCTACAATGAGCAGTTCTTC. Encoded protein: CAISGTGSSYNEQFF.

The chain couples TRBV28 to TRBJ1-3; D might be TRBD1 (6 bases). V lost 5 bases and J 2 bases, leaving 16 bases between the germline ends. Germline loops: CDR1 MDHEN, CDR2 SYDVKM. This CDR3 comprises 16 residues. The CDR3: CASSPSDRNPGNTIYF. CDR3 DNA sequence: TGTGCCAGCAGTCCCTCCGACAGGAACCCTGGAAACACCATATATTTT.

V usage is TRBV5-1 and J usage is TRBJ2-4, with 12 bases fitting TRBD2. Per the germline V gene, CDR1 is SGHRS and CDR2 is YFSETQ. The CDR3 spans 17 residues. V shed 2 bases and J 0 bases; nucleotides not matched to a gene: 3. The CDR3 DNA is TGCGCCAGCAGCTTAGAGACTAGCGGGAGAGCCAAAAACATTCAGTACTTC. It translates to CASSLETSGRAKNIQYF.

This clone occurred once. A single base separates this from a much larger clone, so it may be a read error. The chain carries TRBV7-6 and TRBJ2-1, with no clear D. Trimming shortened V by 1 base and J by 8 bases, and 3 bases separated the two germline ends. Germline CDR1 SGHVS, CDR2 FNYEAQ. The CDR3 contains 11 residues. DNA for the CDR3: TGTGCCAGCAGCTTAGACCATGAGCAGTTCTTC. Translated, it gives CASSLDHEQFF.

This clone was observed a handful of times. CDR3 nucleotide sequence: TGTGCCAGCTTACAGCAGCAGGGCTATGGCTACACCTTC. This encodes CASLQQQGYGYTF. V gene TRBV25-1 combines with J gene TRBJ1-2, with D maybe TRBD1 (5 bases). CDR1 is MGHDK, CDR2 SYGVNS, per germline. The ends were cut back, 8 bases at V and 4 bases at J, with 14 bases in the middle. The CDR3 totals 13 residues.

The CDR3 nucleotides read TGTGCCAGCAAGGTATGGATCCGCACAGATACGCAGTATTTT. Amino acids: CASKVWIRTDTQYF. The V call is TRBV7-2, the J call TRBJ2-3; D is ambiguous. This CDR3 spans 14 amino acids. Germline V CDR1 and CDR2: SGHTA, FQGNSA. Trimming took 7 bases from V and 1 from J, leaving 12 bases between them.

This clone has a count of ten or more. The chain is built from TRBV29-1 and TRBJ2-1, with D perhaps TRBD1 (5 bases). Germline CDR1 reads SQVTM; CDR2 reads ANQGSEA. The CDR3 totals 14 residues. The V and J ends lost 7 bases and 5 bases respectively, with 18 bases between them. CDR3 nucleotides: TGCAGCGAAAGCATGGGGCGGCCCAACAATGAGCAGTTCTTC. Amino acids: CSESMGRPNNEQFF.

The DNA of the CDR3 is TGTGCCTGGAGCGGACTAGCGGGGTCGAGCGGGACCCAGTACTTC. This gives the protein CAWSGLAGSSGTQYF. The V call is TRBV30, the J call TRBJ2-5, with 12 bases that match TRBD2. V lost 3 bases, J lost 7 bases, and 9 bases stayed unmatched. The germline V gene encodes CDR1 GTSNPN and CDR2 SVGIG (reference sequence). The length of the CDR3 is 15 residues.

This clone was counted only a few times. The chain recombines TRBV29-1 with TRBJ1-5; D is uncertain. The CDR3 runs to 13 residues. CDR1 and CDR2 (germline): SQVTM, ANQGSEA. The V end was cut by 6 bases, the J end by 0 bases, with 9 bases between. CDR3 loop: CSVQSTSNQPQHF. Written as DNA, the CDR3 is TGCAGCGTACAAAGTACTAGCAATCAGCCCCAGCATTTT.

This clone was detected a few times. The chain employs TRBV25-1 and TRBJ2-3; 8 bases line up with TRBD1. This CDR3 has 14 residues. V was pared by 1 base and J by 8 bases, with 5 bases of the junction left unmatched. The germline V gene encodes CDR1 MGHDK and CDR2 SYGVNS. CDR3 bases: TGTGCCAGCAGTGAATTCCAGGGGGCAGGTACGCAGTATTTT. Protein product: CASSEFQGAGTQYF.

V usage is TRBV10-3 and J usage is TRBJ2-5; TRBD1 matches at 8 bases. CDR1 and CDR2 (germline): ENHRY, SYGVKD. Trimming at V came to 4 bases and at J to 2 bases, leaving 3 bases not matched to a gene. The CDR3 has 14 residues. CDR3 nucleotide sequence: TGTGCCATCAGTGGGACAGGGACGCAAGAGACCCAGTACTTC. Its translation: CAISGTGTQETQYF.

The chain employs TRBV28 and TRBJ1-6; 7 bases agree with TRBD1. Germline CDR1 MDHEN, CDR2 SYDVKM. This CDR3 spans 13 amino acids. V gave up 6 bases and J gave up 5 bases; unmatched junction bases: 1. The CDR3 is CASRDRNNSPLHF. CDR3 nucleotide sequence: TGTGCCAGCAGGGACAGGAATAATTCACCCCTCCACTTT. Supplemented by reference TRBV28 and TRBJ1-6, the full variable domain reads DVKVTQSSRYLVKRTGEKVFLECVQDMDHENMFWYRQDPGLGLRLIYFSYDVKMKEKGDIPEGYSVSREKKERFSLILESASTNQTSMYLCASRDRNNSPLHFGNGTRLTVT.

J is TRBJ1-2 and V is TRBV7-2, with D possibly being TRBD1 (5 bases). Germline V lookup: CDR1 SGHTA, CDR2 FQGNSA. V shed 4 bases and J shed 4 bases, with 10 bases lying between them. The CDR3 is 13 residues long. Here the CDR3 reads CASSYPGPYGYTF. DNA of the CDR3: TGTGCCAGCAGCTATCCAGGGCCCTATGGCTACACCTTC.

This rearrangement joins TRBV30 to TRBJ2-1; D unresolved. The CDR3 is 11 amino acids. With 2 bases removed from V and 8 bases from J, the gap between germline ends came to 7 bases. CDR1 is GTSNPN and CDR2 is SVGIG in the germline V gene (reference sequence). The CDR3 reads CAWSPRDEQFF. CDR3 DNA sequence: TGTGCCTGGAGTCCACGGGATGAGCAGTTCTTC.

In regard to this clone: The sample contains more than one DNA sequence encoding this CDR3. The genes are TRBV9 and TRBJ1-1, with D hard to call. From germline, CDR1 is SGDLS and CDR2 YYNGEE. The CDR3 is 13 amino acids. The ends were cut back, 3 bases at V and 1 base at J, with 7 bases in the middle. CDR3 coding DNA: TGTGCCAGCAGCGCTCAAGGGAACACTGAAGCTTTCTTT. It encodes CASSAQGNTEAFF. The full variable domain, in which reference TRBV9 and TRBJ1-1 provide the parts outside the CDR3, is DSGVTQTPKHLITATGQRVTLRCSPRSGDLSVYWYQQSLDQGLQFLIQYYNGEERAKGNILERFSAQQFPDLHSELNLSSLELGDSALYFCASSAQGNTEAFFGQGTRLTVV.

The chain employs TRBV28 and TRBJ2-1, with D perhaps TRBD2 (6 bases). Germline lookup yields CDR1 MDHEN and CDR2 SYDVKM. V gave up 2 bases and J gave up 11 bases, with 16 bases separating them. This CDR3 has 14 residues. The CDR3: CASSLVTAGGKQFF. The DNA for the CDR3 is TGTGCCAGCAGTTTAGTGACGGCTGGGGGGAAGCAGTTCTTC.

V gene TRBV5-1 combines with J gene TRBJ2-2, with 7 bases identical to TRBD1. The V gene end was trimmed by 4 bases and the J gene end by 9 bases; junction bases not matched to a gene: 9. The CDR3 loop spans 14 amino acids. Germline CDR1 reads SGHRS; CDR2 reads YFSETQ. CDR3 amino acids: CASSPRGPSRELFF. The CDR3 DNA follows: TGCGCCAGCAGCCCTAGGGGGCCCTCCCGGGAGCTGTTTTTT.

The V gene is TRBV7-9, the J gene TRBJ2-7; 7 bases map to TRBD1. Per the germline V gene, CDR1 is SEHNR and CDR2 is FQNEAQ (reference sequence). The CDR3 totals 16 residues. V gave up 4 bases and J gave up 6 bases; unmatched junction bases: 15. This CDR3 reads CASSCPQGRGWSEQYF. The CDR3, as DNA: TGTGCCAGCAGCTGCCCACAGGGGCGCGGATGGAGCGAGCAGTACTTC.